This paragraph covers one TCR beta chain sequence. This specimen comes from a study of identical twins. This CDR3 comprises 13 residues. Trimming removed 3 bases from V and 9 bases from J, with 14 bases in between. The germline gives CDR1 LNHDA, CDR2 SQIVND (reference sequence). MiXCR, applied by TCRdb to the 5' RACE reads, yields one record per CDR3 protein. The sample holds under 300,000 distinct CDR3 sequences, more than 13% seen once. This clonotype was obtained from a woman in her late teens or twenties in good health. The sample was memory (CD45RO+) T cells sorted from blood. The chain is built from TRBV19 and TRBJ2-5, with D tentatively TRBD1 (6 bases). The CDR3 region has the DNA TGTGCCAGTAGTATGGACTCACAGGGTGCCCAGTACTTC. Translated: CASSMDSQGAQYF.